The entry that follows covers one T cell receptor beta chain sequence. Its matching antigen is unknown. Repertoires were generated with immunoSEQ multiplex PCR, while TCRdb's copy carries only in-frame clones and drops some. The data hold 11,000 to 15,000 clones, with approximately 73% observed a single time. The CDR3 extends over 12 amino acids. Looked up from germline, CDR1 is SGHTA and CDR2 is FQGNSA. V lost 6 bases to trimming and J lost 10 bases, with 13 bases between them. The data were obtained in a study of tumor-infiltrating lymphocytes in localized non-small cell lung cancer. Study summary: Some samples were collected after neoadjuvant chemotherapy; smokers, never-smokers and several histologies were included.

Study-wide points: Each assay used a separate piece of the same tissue. IM1 and IM2 tumors showed no difference in T-cell fraction.

Sequences were obtained from uninvolved lung tissue not adjacent to the tumor. The source of this sequence is a human donor with non-small cell lung cancer. The V call is TRBV7-2, the J call TRBJ2-1; D gene unclear. CDR3 in amino acids: CASSRTLSEQFF. The CDR3 DNA sequence: TGTGCCAGCAGTCGTACCTTGAGCGAGCAGTTCTTC. The whole variable domain, filled in from reference TRBV7-2 and TRBJ2-1, reads GAGVSQSPSNKVTEKGKDVELRCDPISGHTALYWYRQSLGQGLEFLIYFQGNSAPDKSGLPSDRFSAERTGGSVSTLTIQRTQQEDSAVYLCASSRTLSEQFFGPGTRLTVL.